The 23 T cell receptor beta chains below all came from one sample that was sequenced in a study of T cells in localized non-small cell lung cancer. Here immunoSEQ multiplex PCR was the method, and the copy in TCRdb shows in-frame clones only, minus some. The data contain about 46,000 clones, 81% of them singletons. The sequencing used peripheral blood mononuclear cells, collected before any cancer treatment. The source of these receptors is a man aged 40 to 75 with stage III lung adenocarcinoma.

The rearrangement links TRBV7-9 to TRBJ1-1, with TRBD1 as a possible D gene (6 bases). Germline lookup yields CDR1 SEHNR and CDR2 FQNEAQ (reference sequence). Trimming took off 4 bases at V and 1 base at J, with 25 bases between the two ends. The CDR3 is 19 residues long. The CDR3 is CASSYIGGSSGQRNTEAFF. The CDR3 region has the DNA TGTGCCAGCAGCTATATTGGGGGATCGAGCGGACAGAGGAACACTGAAGCTTTCTTT.

This clone appeared a few times. The chain has TRBV18 and TRBJ1-4, with D unclear. The CDR3 covers 13 residues. Germline CDR1 and CDR2: KGHSH and LQKENI. The germline V and J ends were trimmed by 6 bases and 6 bases, with 11 bases remaining between them. The CDR3 protein is CASSPAGDEKLFF. CDR3 nucleotide sequence: TGTGCCAGCTCCCCCGCGGGAGATGAAAAACTGTTTTTT.

V is TRBV11-1 and J is TRBJ2-7; TRBD2 matches 8 bases. The CDR3 sequence is 13 residues long. The germline V gene has CDR1 SGHAT and CDR2 FQDESV (reference sequence). V was pared by 5 bases and J by 6 bases, with 6 bases of the junction left unmatched. The DNA of the CDR3 is TGTGCCAGCAGCCTGGGACTAGTGGCCGAGCAGTACTTC. Its protein is CASSLGLVAEQYF.

The rearrangement links TRBV6-1 to TRBJ1-5; 7 positions match TRBD1. After removal of 5 bases from V and 0 bases from J, the junction contained 4 bases not matched to a gene. Germline assignment: CDR1 MNHNS and CDR2 SASEGT. The CDR3 is 15 residues long. CDR3 bases: TGTGCCAGCAGTAGGGGGCTTTATAGCAATCAGCCCCAGCATTTT. Protein sequence: CASSRGLYSNQPQHF.

Worth noting for this clone: Within the sample, other DNA sequences also encode this same CDR3. V usage is TRBV6-6 and J usage is TRBJ2-7; TRBD1 matches 11 bases. After removal of 0 bases from V and 3 bases from J, the junction contained 1 base not matched to a gene. CDR3 size: 15 residues. Per the germline V gene, CDR1 is MNHNY and CDR2 is SVGAGI (reference sequence). CDR3 protein: CASSYSGTGGYEQYF. For the CDR3, the DNA is TGTGCCAGCAGTTACTCTGGGACAGGGGGCTACGAGCAGTACTTC.

The rearrangement links TRBV5-1 to TRBJ2-5; D is undetermined. The tail of the sequence fits TRBJ2-7 better, so the J call may be wrong. Germline V gene sequence: CDR1 SGHRS, CDR2 YFSETQ. The CDR3 length is 12 residues. The CDR3 DNA is TGCGCCAGCTTCAATTCATTATCCGAGCAGTACTTC. Translated, it gives CASFNSLSEQYF.

The chain joins TRBV5-1 to TRBJ2-3; weak D call: TRBD2 (7 bases). Trimming pared 4 bases from V and 10 bases from J, leaving 10 bases between. Looked up from germline, CDR1 is SGHRS and CDR2 is YFSETQ. This CDR3 has 11 amino acids. This chain's CDR3 is CASSEGGAQYF. For the CDR3, the DNA is TGCGCCAGCAGCGAGGGGGGGGCGCAGTATTTT.

V gene TRBV11-2 combines with J gene TRBJ1-1; 7 bases line up with TRBD1. V lost 0 bases to trimming and J lost 3 bases; unmatched junction nucleotides: 4. This CDR3 has 15 amino acids. Germline lookup yields CDR1 SGHAT and CDR2 FQNNGV. The CDR3 loop is CASSLEYQGDTEAFF. The DNA of the CDR3 is TGTGCCAGCAGCTTAGAATACCAGGGGGACACTGAAGCTTTCTTT.

V gene TRBV9 combines with J gene TRBJ2-1; D possibly corresponds to TRBD1 (5 bases). There are 13 residues in the CDR3. The germline V gene encodes CDR1 SGDLS and CDR2 YYNGEE. Deletions cut 4 bases from V and 3 bases from J, with 8 bases between. This CDR3 reads CASSSRDYNEQFF. The CDR3 DNA follows: TGTGCCAGCAGCTCCAGGGACTACAATGAGCAGTTCTTC.

The chain is built from TRBV7-9 and TRBJ2-7; D is uncertain. Germline CDR1 SEHNR, CDR2 FQNEAQ (reference sequence). This CDR3 has 14 residues. The ends were cut back, 4 bases at V and 2 bases at J, with 12 bases in the middle. CDR3 nucleotide sequence: TGTGCCAGCAGCTCCTTTCAGGATCCCTACGAGCAGTACTTC. This translates into CASSSFQDPYEQYF.

This clone was seen a single time. V and J are TRBV19 and TRBJ2-7, with 7 bases that match TRBD2. Germline values: CDR1 LNHDA, CDR2 SQIVND (reference sequence). J was trimmed by 0 bases and V by 6 bases; bases with no gene match: 2. The CDR3 length is 13 residues. CDR3: CASRASGSYEQYF. CDR3 sequence (DNA): TGTGCCAGTAGGGCTAGCGGCTCCTACGAGCAGTACTTC.

This clone was recorded only once. The chain employs TRBV6-5 and TRBJ2-6; D not resolved. The ends were cut back, 6 bases at V and 0 bases at J, with 9 bases in the middle. The germline V gene has CDR1 MNHEY and CDR2 SVGAGI. The CDR3 is made up of 15 amino acids. CDR3 region: CASSRIYSGANVLTF. DNA of the CDR3: TGTGCCAGCAGCCGAATCTACTCTGGGGCCAACGTCCTGACTTTC.

The chain combines TRBV30 with TRBJ2-1; TRBD2 aligns across 11 bases. CDR3 size: 14 residues. Germline V gene sequence: CDR1 GTSNPN, CDR2 SVGIG (reference sequence). The CDR3 DNA follows: TGTGCTCAGGATACTAGCGGGGGTGGAAATGAGCAGTTCTTC. Translation gives CAQDTSGGGNEQFF.

The chain combines TRBV9 with TRBJ1-4, with 11 bases lining up with TRBD1. Germline CDR1 SGDLS, CDR2 YYNGEE. V was pared by 4 bases and J by 4 bases, with 6 bases of the junction left unmatched. The CDR3 sequence is 16 residues long. The CDR3: CASSLGQGVGNEKLFF. CDR3 DNA sequence: TGTGCCAGCAGCTTGGGACAGGGGGTCGGTAATGAAAAACTGTTTTTT. Full variable domain (rest looked up from reference TRBV9 and TRBJ1-4): DSGVTQTPKHLITATGQRVTLRCSPRSGDLSVYWYQQSLDQGLQFLIQYYNGEERAKGNILERFSAQQFPDLHSELNLSSLELGDSALYFCASSLGQGVGNEKLFFGSGTQLSVL.

The chain has TRBV5-1 and TRBJ1-1; 7 nucleotides align to TRBD1. Germline CDR1 SGHRS, CDR2 YFSETQ. V shed 0 bases and J 1 base; nucleotides not matched to a gene: 9. The CDR3 runs to 17 residues. CDR3 sequence (DNA): TGCGCCAGCAGCTTGGTGGGGTACAGGGGCTGGAACACTGAAGCTTTCTTT. Its translation is CASSLVGYRGWNTEAFF.

J is TRBJ1-6 and V is TRBV30, with unresolved D. In germline, CDR1 is GTSNPN, CDR2 SVGIG (reference sequence). The CDR3 has 12 residues. V was clipped by 1 base and J by 8 bases, with 6 bases between them. The CDR3 bases are TGTGCCTGGAGTGGGTTATATTCACCCCTCCACTTT. Translated, it gives CAWSGLYSPLHF. Combining the CDR3 with reference TRBV30 and TRBJ1-6 gives the whole variable domain SQTIHQWPATLVQPVGSPLSLECTVEGTSNPNLYWYRQAAGRGLQLLFYSVGIGQISSEVPQNLSASRPQDRQFILSSKKLLLSDSGFYLCAWSGLYSPLHFGNGTRLTVT.

V and J are TRBV28 and TRBJ2-7; tentatively, D is TRBD1 (6 bases). Trimming left V 6 bases short and J 2 bases short, with 17 bases between. Germline CDR1 reads MDHEN; CDR2 reads SYDVKM. CDR3 length equals 15 residues. CDR3 DNA: TGTGCCAGCAGAATTAGGGTGGACAGAGCCTACGAGCAGTACTTC. Translated: CASRIRVDRAYEQYF. Full variable domain (missing parts from reference TRBV28 and TRBJ2-7): DVKVTQSSRYLVKRTGEKVFLECVQDMDHENMFWYRQDPGLGLRLIYFSYDVKMKEKGDIPEGYSVSREKKERFSLILESASTNQTSMYLCASRIRVDRAYEQYFGPGTRLTVT.

This chain links TRBV15 with TRBJ1-1, with D uncertain. This CDR3 contains 19 residues. From germline, CDR1 is LNHNV and CDR2 YYDKDF (reference sequence). Deletions cut 1 base from V and 2 bases from J, with 23 bases between. CDR3 amino acids: CATSRVDLGFFNLNTEAFF. The CDR3, as DNA: TGTGCCACCAGCAGAGTAGATCTGGGGTTCTTCAACCTAAACACTGAAGCTTTCTTT.

This rearrangement joins TRBV19 to TRBJ1-2; D is perhaps TRBD1 (6 bases). V lost 2 bases to trimming and J lost 0 bases, with 10 bases between them. This CDR3 comprises 15 residues. Germline-derived CDR1 and CDR2 are LNHDA and SQIVND (reference sequence). CDR3 residues: CASSIKWGPNYGYTF. CDR3 sequence (DNA): TGTGCCAGTAGTATAAAGTGGGGGCCTAACTATGGCTACACCTTC.

The V and J genes are TRBV7-2 and TRBJ2-1; D call uncertain. CDR1 is SGHTA, CDR2 FQGNSA, per germline. Trimming stripped 5 bases from V and 4 bases from J, with 9 bases between. The CDR3 runs to 13 residues. Written as DNA, the CDR3 is TGTGCCAGCAGCCCCCAAAATTACAATGAGCAGTTCTTC. Its translation: CASSPQNYNEQFF.

There are a few counts of this clone. The rearrangement uses TRBV7-8 and TRBJ2-1; D is possibly TRBD2 (5 bases). CDR3 size: 16 residues. V lost 3 bases and J lost 4, with 16 bases in between. Germline-derived CDR1 and CDR2 are SGHVS and FQNEAQ. The CDR3 protein is CASSFHLGKLYNEQFF. In nucleotides, the CDR3 is TGTGCCAGCAGCTTCCACCTCGGGAAGCTATACAATGAGCAGTTCTTC.

With regard to this clone: Other DNA sequences in this sample translate to the same CDR3. The chain has TRBV6-4 and TRBJ1-5, with 8 bases that match TRBD1. There are 18 residues in the CDR3. The V gene end was trimmed by 3 bases and the J gene end by 0 bases; junction bases not matched to a gene: 10. The germline V gene has CDR1 MRHNA and CDR2 SNTAGT. The DNA of the CDR3 is TGTGCCAGCAGTGATGGGGACAGGTTAAGGGGTAGCAATCAGCCCCAGCATTTT. It codes for CASSDGDRLRGSNQPQHF.

The genes are TRBV9 and TRBJ2-2; 11 bases are shared with TRBD1. The trim removed 3 bases at V and 7 bases at J, leaving 11 bases unmatched. CDR3 length equals 17 residues. Germline V gene lookup returns CDR1 SGDLS and CDR2 YYNGEE. The CDR3 is CASSAGQGARVGGELFF. The CDR3 nucleotides are TGTGCCAGCAGCGCCGGACAGGGGGCGAGGGTCGGCGGGGAGCTGTTTTTT. Variable domain in full (rest from reference TRBV9 and TRBJ2-2): DSGVTQTPKHLITATGQRVTLRCSPRSGDLSVYWYQQSLDQGLQFLIQYYNGEERAKGNILERFSAQQFPDLHSELNLSSLELGDSALYFCASSAGQGARVGGELFFGEGSRLTVL.